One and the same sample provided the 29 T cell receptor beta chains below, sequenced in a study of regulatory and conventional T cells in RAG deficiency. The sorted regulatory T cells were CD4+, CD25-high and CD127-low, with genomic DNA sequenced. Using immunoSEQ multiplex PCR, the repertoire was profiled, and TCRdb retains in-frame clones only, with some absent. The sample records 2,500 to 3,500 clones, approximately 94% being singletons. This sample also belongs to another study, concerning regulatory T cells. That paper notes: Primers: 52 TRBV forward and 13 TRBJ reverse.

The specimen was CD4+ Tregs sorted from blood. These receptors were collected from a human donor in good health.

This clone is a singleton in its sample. The CDR3 DNA is TGTGCCAGTAGAAGACAGGGGGGTCGCGAGCAGTACTTC. Protein product: CASRRQGGREQYF. The chain joins TRBV19 to TRBJ2-5; 9 positions agree with TRBD1. Matching the DNA end better, TRBJ2-7 makes the J call doubtful. The germline gives CDR1 LNHDA, CDR2 SQIVND (reference sequence). There are 13 residues in the CDR3.

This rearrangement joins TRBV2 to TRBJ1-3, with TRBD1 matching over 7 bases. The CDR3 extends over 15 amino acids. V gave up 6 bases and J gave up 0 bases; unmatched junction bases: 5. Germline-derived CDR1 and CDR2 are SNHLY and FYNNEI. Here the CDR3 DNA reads TGTGCCAGCAGAACAGGGGCCCTCTCTGGAAACACCATATATTTT. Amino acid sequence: CASRTGALSGNTIYF.

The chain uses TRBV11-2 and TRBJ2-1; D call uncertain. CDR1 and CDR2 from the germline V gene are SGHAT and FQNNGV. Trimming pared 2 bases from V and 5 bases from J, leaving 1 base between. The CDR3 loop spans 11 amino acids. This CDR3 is CASSLNNEQFF. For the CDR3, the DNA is TGTGCCAGCAGCTTAAACAATGAGCAGTTCTTC.

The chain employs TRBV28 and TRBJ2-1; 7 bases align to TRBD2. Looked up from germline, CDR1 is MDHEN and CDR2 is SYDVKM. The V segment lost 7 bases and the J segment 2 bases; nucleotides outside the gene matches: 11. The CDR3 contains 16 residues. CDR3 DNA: TGTGCCAGCATGGGTGCGGGAGTGGTAACCTACAATGAGCAGTTCTTC. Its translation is CASMGAGVVTYNEQFF.

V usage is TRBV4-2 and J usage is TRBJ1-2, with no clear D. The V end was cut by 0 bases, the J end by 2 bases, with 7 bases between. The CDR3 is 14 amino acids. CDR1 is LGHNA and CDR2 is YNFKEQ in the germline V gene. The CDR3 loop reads CASSQDRGNYGYTF. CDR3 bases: TGTGCCAGCAGCCAAGACCGGGGAAACTATGGCTACACCTTC.

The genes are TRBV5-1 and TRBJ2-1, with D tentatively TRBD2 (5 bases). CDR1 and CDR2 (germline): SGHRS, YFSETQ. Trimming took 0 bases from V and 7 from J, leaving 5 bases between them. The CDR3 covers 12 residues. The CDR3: CASSLAGNEQFF. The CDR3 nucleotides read TGCGCCAGCAGCTTGGCGGGGAATGAGCAGTTCTTC.

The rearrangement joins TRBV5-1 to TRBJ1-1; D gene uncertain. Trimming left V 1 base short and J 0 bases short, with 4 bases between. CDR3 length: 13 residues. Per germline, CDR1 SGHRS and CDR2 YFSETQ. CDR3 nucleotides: TGCGCCAGCAGCTTGCAAATGAACACTGAAGCTTTCTTT. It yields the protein CASSLQMNTEAFF. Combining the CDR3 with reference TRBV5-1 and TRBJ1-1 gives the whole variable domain KAGVTQTPRYLIKTRGQQVTLSCSPISGHRSVSWYQQTPGQGLQFLFEYFSETQRNKGNFPGRFSGRQFSNSRSEMNVSTLELGDSALYLCASSLQMNTEAFFGQGTRLTVV.

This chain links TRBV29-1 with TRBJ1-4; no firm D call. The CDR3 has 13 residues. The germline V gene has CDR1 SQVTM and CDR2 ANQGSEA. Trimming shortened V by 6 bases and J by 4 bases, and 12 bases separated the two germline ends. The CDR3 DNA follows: TGCAGCGTGCCTGGGGAAGGTAATGAAAAACTGTTTTTT. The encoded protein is CSVPGEGNEKLFF.

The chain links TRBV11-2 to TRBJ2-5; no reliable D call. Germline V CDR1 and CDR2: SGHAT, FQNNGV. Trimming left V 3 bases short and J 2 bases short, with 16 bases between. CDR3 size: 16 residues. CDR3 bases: TGTGCCAGCAGCTTTGTCAGAGGAACGGCACAAGAGACCCAGTACTTC. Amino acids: CASSFVRGTAQETQYF. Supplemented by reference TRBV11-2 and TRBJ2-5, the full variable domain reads EAGVAQSPRYKIIEKRQSVAFWCNPISGHATLYWYQQILGQGPKLLIQFQNNGVVDDSQLPKDRFSAERLKGVDSTLKIQPAKLEDSAVYLCASSFVRGTAQETQYFGPGTRLLVL.

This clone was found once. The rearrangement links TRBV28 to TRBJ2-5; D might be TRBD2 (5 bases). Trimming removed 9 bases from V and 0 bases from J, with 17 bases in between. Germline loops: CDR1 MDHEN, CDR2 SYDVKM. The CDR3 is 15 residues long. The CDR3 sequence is CASLGSRRDQETQYF. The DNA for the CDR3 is TGTGCCAGTCTTGGCTCCCGGCGGGACCAAGAGACCCAGTACTTC.

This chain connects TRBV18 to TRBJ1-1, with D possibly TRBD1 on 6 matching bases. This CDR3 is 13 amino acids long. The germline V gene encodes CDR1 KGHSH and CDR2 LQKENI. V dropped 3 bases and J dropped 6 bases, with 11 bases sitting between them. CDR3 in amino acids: CASSPRGGAEAFF. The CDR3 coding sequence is TGTGCCAGCTCACCCAGGGGAGGTGCTGAAGCTTTCTTT.

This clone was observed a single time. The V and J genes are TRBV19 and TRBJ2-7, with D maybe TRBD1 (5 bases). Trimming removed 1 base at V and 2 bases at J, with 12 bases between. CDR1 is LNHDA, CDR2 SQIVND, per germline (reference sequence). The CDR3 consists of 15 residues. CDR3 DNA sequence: TGTGCCAGTAGTATAGGGGGCAGACCTCCCTACGAGCAGTACTTC. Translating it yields CASSIGGRPPYEQYF.

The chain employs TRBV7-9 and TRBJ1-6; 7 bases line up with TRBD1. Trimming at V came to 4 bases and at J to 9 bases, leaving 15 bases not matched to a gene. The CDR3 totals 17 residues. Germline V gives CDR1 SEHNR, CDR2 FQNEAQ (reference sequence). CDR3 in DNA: TGTGCCAGCAGCTCCCACGACCTACAGGGGCCCTCTTCACCCCTCCACTTT. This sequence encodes CASSSHDLQGPSSPLHF.

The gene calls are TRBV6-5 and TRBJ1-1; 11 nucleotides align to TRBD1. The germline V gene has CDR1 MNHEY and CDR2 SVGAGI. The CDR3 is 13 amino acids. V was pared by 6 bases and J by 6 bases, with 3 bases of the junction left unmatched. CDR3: CASRRTGGSEAFF. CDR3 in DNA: TGTGCCAGCAGGAGGACAGGGGGCTCTGAAGCTTTCTTT.

CDR3 residues: CAGGFGTDPYEQYF. The DNA of the CDR3 is TGCGCCGGGGGGTTTGGGACGGATCCCTACGAGCAGTACTTC. The V and J genes are TRBV10-1 and TRBJ2-7, with D possibly matching TRBD2 (6 bases). The length of the CDR3 is 14 residues. V was shortened by 11 bases and J by 2 bases, with 19 bases between the two germline ends. Germline assignment: CDR1 WNHNN and CDR2 SYGVQD (reference sequence).

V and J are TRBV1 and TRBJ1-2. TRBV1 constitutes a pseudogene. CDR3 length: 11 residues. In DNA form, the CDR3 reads TGCACCAGCAGCCCGTTTAGGGGCTACACCTTC. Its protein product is CTSSPFRGYTF.

CDR3 sequence (DNA): TGTGCCAGTAGTATGCGACTGGGCACTGAAGCTTTCTTT. The encoded protein is CASSMRLGTEAFF. The V call is TRBV19, the J call TRBJ1-1; D gene uncertain. Germline V gene data show CDR1 as LNHDA and CDR2 as SQIVND (reference sequence). The CDR3 runs 13 residues. Trimming removed 3 bases at V and 4 bases at J, with 9 bases between.

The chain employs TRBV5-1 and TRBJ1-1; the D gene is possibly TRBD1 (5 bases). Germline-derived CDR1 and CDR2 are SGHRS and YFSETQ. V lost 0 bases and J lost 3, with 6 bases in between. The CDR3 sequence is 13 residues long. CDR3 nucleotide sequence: TGCGCCAGCAGCTTGGCAGGGCACACTGAAGCTTTCTTT. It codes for CASSLAGHTEAFF.

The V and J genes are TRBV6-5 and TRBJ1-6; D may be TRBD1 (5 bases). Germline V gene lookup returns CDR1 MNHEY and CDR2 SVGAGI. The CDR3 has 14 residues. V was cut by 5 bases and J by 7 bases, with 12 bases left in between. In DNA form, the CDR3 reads TGTGCCAGCAGTCCCGGGACCTCAAATTCACCCCTCCACTTT. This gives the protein CASSPGTSNSPLHF.

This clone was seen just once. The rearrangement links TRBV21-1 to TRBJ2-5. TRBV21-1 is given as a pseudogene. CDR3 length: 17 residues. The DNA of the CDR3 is TGTGCCAGCAGCAGAAGTCCTTCCAGAAGGTACCAAGAGACCCAGTACTTC. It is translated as CASSRSPSRRYQETQYF.

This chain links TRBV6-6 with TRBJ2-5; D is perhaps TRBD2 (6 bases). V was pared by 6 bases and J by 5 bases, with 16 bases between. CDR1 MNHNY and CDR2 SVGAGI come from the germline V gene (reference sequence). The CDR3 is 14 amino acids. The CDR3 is CASSTRGTGETQYF. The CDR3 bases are TGTGCCAGCAGCACCCGCGGGACGGGGGAGACCCAGTACTTC.

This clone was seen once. DNA for the CDR3: TGTGCCAGCAGCTTAGGCGGACTAGCGGGGATCAATGAGCAGTTCTTC. It yields the protein CASSLGGLAGINEQFF. The chain combines TRBV11-2 with TRBJ2-1, with TRBD2 identical over 12 bases. J gave up 6 bases and V 1 base, and 4 bases lay outside the gene matches. Germline assignment: CDR1 SGHAT and CDR2 FQNNGV. CDR3 size: 16 residues.

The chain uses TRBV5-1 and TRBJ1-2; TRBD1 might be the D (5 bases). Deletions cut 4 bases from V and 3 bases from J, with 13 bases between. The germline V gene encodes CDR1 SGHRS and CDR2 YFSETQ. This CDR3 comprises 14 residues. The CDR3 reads CASSPTGGDYGYTF. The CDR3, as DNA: TGCGCCAGCAGCCCGACCGGGGGTGACTATGGCTACACCTTC.

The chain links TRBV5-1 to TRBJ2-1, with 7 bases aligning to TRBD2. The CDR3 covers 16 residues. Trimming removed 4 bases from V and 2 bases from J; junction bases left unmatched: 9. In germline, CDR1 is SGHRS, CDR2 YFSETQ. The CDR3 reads CASSPAAGVPYNEQFF. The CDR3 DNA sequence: TGCGCCAGCAGCCCCGCGGCGGGAGTACCCTACAATGAGCAGTTCTTC.

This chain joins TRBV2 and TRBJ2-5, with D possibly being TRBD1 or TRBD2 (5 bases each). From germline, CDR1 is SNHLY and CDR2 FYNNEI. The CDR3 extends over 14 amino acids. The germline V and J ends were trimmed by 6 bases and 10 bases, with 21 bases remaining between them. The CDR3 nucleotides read TGTGCCAGCAGCGACCGGGGAGCAGGGCGTTACCAGTACTTC. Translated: CASSDRGAGRYQYF.

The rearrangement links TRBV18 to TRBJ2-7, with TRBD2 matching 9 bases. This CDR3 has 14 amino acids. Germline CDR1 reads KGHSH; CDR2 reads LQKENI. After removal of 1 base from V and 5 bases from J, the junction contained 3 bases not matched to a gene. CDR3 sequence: CASSPLAGDHEQYF. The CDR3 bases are TGTGCCAGCTCACCACTAGCGGGAGACCACGAGCAGTACTTC.

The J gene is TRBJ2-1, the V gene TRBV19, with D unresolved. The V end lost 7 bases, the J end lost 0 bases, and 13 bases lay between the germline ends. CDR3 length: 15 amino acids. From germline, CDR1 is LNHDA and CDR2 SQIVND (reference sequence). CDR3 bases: TGTGCCAGTAATCCTGACATAAGCTCCTACAATGAGCAGTTCTTC. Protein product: CASNPDISSYNEQFF.

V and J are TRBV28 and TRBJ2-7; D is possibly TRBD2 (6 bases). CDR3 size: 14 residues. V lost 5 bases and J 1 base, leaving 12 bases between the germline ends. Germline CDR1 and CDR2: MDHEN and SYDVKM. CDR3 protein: CASSPLARSYEQYF. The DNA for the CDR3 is TGTGCCAGCAGTCCTCTAGCGAGGTCCTACGAGCAGTACTTC.

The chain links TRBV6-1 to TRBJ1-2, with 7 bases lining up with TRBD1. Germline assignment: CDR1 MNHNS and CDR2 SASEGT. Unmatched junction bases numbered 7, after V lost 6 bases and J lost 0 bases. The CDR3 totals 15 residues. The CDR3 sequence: CASRGGTASNYGYTF. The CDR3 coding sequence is TGTGCCAGCAGGGGGGGGACAGCTTCTAACTATGGCTACACCTTC.